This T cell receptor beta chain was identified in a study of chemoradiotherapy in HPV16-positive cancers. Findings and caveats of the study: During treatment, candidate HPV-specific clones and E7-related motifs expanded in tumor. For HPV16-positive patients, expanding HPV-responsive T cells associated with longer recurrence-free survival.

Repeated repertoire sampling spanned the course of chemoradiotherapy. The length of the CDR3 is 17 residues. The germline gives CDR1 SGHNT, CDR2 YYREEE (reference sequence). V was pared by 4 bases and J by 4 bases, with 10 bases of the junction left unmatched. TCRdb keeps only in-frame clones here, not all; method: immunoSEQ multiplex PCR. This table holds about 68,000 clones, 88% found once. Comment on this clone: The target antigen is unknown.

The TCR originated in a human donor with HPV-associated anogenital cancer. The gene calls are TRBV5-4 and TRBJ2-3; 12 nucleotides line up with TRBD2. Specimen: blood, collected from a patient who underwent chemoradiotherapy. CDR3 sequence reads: CASSRTLAGGHSDTQYF. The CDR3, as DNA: TGTGCCAGCAGCCGGACGCTAGCGGGGGGGCACTCAGATACGCAGTATTTT.